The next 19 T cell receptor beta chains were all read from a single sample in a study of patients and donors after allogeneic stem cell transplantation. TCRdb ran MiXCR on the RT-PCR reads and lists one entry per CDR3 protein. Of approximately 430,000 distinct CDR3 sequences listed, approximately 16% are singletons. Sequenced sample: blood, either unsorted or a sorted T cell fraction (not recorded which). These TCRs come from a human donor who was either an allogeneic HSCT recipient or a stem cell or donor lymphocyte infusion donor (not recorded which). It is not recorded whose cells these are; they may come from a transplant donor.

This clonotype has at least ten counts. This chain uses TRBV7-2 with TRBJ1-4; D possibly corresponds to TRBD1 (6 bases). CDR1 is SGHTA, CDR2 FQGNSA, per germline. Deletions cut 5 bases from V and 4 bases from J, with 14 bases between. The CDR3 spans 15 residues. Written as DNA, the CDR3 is TGTGCCAGCAGCACCCCAGGGGCCTTTAATGAAAAACTGTTTTTT. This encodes CASSTPGAFNEKLFF.

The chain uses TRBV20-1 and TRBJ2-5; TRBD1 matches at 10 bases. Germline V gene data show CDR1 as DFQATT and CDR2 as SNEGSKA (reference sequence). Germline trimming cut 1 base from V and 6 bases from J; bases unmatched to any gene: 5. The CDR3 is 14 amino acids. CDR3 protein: CSARVDRGLKTQYF. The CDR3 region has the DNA TGCAGTGCTAGAGTCGACAGGGGGCTGAAGACCCAGTACTTC.

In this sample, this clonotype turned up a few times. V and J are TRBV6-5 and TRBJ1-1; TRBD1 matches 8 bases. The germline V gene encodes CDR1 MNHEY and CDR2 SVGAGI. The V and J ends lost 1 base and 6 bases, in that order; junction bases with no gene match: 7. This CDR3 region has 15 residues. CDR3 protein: CASSYFAGGHPEAFF. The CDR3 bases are TGTGCCAGCAGTTACTTCGCAGGGGGCCACCCTGAAGCTTTCTTT.

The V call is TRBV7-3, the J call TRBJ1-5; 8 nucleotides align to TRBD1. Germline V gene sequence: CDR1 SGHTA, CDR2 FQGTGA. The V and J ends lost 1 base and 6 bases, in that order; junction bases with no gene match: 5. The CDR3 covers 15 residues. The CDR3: CASSLRTGYRQPQHF. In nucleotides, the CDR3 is TGTGCCAGCAGCTTAAGGACAGGGTATCGTCAGCCCCAGCATTTT.

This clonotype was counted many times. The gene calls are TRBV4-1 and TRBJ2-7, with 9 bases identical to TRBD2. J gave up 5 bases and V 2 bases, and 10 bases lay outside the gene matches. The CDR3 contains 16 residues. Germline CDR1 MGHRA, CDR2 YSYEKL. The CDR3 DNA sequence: TGCGCCAGCAGCCAAAATGGTATAGCGGGAGTCAACGAGCAGTACTTC. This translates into CASSQNGIAGVNEQYF.

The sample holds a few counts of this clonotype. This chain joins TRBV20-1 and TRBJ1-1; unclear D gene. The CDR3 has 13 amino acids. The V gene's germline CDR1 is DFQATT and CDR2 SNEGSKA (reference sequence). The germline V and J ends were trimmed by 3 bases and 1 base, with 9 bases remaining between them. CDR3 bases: TGCAGTGCTAGTGGGGAGGCGAACACTGAAGCTTTCTTT. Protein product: CSASGEANTEAFF.

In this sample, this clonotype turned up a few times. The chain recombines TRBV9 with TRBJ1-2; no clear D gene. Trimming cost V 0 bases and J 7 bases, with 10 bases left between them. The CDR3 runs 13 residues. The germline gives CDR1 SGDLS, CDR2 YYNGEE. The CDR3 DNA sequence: TGTGCCAGCAGCGTAGCAAACCGGTCTGGCTACACCTTC. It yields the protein CASSVANRSGYTF.

The CDR3: CSVVPGGNQPQHF. The CDR3 DNA reads TGCAGCGTTGTCCCAGGGGGCAATCAGCCCCAGCATTTT. The V call is TRBV29-1, the J call TRBJ1-5, with D perhaps TRBD1 (6 bases). The CDR3 has 13 amino acids. V was cut by 4 bases and J by 2 bases, with 9 bases left in between. Germline assignment: CDR1 SQVTM and CDR2 ANQGSEA.

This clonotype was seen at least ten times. CDR3: CASSLRRLGQSSGNTIYF. DNA for the CDR3: TGTGCCAGCAGCTTACGGCGATTAGGGCAGAGCTCTGGAAACACCATATATTTT. The chain uses TRBV7-6 and TRBJ1-3; no reliable D call. In germline, CDR1 is SGHVS, CDR2 FNYEAQ. This CDR3 region has 18 residues. Between the trimmed V and J ends, which lost 2 bases and 0 bases, there was a span of 17 bases.

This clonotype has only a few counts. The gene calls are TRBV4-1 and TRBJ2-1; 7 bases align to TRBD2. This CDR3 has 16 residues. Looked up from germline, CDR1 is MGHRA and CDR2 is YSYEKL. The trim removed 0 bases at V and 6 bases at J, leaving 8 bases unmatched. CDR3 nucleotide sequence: TGCGCCAGCAGCCAAGAACTAGCGCCGAAAAGCAATGAGCAGTTCTTC. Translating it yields CASSQELAPKSNEQFF.

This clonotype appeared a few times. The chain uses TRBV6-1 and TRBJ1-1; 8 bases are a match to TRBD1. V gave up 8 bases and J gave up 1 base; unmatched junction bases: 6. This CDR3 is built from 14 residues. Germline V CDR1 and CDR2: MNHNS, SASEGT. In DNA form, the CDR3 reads TGTGCCAGCGAAACTGGACAGGGGAACACTGAAGCTTTCTTT. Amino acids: CASETGQGNTEAFF.

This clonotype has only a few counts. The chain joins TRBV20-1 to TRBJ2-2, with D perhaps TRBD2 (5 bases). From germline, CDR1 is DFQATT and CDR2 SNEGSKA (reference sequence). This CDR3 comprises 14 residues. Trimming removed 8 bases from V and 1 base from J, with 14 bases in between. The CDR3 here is CSLLGPLNTGELFF. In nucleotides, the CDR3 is TGCAGTCTACTAGGCCCACTGAACACCGGGGAGCTGTTTTTT.

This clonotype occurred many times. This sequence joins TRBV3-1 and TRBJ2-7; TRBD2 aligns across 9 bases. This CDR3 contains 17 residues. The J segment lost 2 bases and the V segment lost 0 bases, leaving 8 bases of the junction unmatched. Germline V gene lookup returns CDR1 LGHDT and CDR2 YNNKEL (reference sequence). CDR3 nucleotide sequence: TGTGCCAGCAGCCAAGATGTGGTGCGGGAGGGTACCTACGAGCAGTACTTC. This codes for CASSQDVVREGTYEQYF.

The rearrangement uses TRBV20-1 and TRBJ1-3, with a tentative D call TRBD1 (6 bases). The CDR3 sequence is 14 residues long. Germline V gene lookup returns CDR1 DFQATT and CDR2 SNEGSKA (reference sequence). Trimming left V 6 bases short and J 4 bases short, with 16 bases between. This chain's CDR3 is CSATGHREGNTIYF. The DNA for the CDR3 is TGCAGTGCGACGGGACACCGGGAAGGAAACACCATATATTTT.

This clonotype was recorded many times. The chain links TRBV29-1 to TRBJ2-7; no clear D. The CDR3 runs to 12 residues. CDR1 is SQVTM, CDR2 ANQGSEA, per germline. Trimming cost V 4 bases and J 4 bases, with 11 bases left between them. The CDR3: CSVVWTRYEQYF. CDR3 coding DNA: TGCAGCGTTGTTTGGACGAGATACGAGCAGTACTTC.

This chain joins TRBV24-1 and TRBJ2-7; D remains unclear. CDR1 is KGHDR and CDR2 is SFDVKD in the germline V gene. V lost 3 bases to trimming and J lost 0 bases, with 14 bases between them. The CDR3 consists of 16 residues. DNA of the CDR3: TGTGCCACCAGTGATGCCGCCTGGGCCAGCTCCTACGAGCAGTACTTC. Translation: CATSDAAWASSYEQYF.

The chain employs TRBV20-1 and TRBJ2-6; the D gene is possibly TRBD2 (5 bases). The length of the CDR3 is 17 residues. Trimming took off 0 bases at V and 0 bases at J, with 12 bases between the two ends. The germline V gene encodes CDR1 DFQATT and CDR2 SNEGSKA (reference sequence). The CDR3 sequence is CSARDSQRDSGANVLTF. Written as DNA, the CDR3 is TGCAGTGCTAGAGATTCCCAACGGGACTCTGGGGCCAACGTCCTGACTTTC.

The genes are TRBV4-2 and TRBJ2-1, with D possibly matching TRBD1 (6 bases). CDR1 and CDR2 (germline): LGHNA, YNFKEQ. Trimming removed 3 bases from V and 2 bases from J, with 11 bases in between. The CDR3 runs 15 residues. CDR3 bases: TGTGCCAGCAGCCAGCAGGGGTCCGCCTACAATGAGCAGTTCTTC. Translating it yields CASSQQGSAYNEQFF.

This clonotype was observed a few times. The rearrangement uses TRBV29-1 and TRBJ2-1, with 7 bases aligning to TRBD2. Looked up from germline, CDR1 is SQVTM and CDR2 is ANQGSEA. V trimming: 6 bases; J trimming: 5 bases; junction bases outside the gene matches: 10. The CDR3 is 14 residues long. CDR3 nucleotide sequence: TGCAGCGTGGTTGGGAGGGTAGCCCACAATGAGCAGTTCTTC. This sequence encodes CSVVGRVAHNEQFF.